This T cell receptor (beta chain) stems from a study of T cells of healthy individuals. TCRdb analysed the 5' RACE reads with MiXCR anew, one entry per CDR3 protein. The table has around 63,000 distinct CDR3 sequences, 16% seen once. This clonotype was detected many times. The sequence was obtained from a human donor in good health.

The CDR3 region has the DNA TGTGCCAGCAGTTACGGGGGGACTAGCGTCGGAAACATTCAGTACTTC. Amino acids: CASSYGGTSVGNIQYF. The chain recombines TRBV6-5 with TRBJ2-4, with TRBD2 identical over 10 bases. After removal of 2 bases from V and 6 bases from J, the junction contained 7 bases not matched to a gene. Germline loops: CDR1 MNHEY, CDR2 SVGAGI. CDR3 length equals 16 residues.